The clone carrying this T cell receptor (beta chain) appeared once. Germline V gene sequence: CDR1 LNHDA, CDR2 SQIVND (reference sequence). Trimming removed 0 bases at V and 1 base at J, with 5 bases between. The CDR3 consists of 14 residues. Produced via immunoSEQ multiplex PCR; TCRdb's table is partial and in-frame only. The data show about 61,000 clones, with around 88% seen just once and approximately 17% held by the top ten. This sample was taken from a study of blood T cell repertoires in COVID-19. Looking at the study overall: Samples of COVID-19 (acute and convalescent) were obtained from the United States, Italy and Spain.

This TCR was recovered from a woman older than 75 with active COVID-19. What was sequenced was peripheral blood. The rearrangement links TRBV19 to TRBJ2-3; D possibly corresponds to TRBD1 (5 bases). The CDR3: CASSIDRGTDTQYF. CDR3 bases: TGTGCCAGTAGTATAGACAGGGGCACAGATACGCAGTATTTT.